The sequence of this T cell receptor (beta chain) was determined in a study of radiation and T cells in renal cell carcinoma. Study results and limitations: From baseline, blood top tumor clonotypes peaked at 2 weeks post-radiation.

The germline V gene has CDR1 SGHVS and CDR2 FNYEAQ. The CDR3 is 14 amino acids. V was shortened by 1 base and J by 4 bases, with 10 bases between the two germline ends. Time point denoted: blood 2 weeks post-SBRT. Treatment indicated: 15 Gy SBRT to primary tumor, nephrectomy 4 weeks later. Blood was sampled at baseline, 2 weeks and 4 weeks after SBRT. This renal cell carcinoma was of the clear cell type. Assay used: immunoSEQ multiplex PCR; TCRdb lists only in-frame clones, some missing. Among some 50,000 clones listed, 80% were seen once. This clone was counted between two and nine times. Its antigen is not known.

The sequences come from blood, collected from a patient whose treatment included radiotherapy and nephrectomy. The chain carries TRBV7-6 and TRBJ1-2, with TRBD1 as a possible D gene (5 bases). This receptor was identified in a woman in her sixties or seventies with renal cell carcinoma. The CDR3 region is CASSLDQGGYGYTF. The CDR3, as DNA: TGTGCCAGCAGCTTAGACCAGGGCGGCTATGGCTACACCTTC.